The 20 T cell receptor beta chains listed next were all sequenced from one sample in a study of T cells after yellow fever vaccination. TCRdb called the 5' RACE reads again in MiXCR, with one record for every CDR3 protein. This table has 250,000 to 400,000 distinct CDR3 sequences, approximately 4% appearing once. The source material was PBMCs, sampled 5 days after the yellow fever booster vaccination. These receptors all stem from a man between 18 and 35 years old who received the YFV17D yellow fever vaccine.

The V call is TRBV6-2 or TRBV6-3, the J call TRBJ2-2; D is possibly TRBD2 (6 bases). This CDR3 has 14 amino acids. Looked up from germline, CDR1 is MNHEY and CDR2 is SVGEGT. V gave up 2 bases and J gave up 7 bases, with 11 bases separating them. The chain's CDR3 is CASSYREPLGELFF. The CDR3 DNA sequence: TGTGCCAGCAGTTACCGGGAGCCTCTCGGGGAGCTGTTTTTT.

V usage is TRBV7-2 and J usage is TRBJ2-3, with TRBD2 identical over 11 bases. This CDR3 contains 16 residues. Trimming took 6 bases from V and 2 from J; bases not matched to a gene: 7. Germline CDR1 reads SGHTA; CDR2 reads FQGNSA. For the CDR3, the DNA is TGTGCCAGCAGACTAGCGGGGGCGCGATACACAGATACGCAGTATTTT. Translating it yields CASRLAGARYTDTQYF.

This clonotype was counted a few times. The rearrangement links TRBV9 to TRBJ2-1, with D possibly matching TRBD2 (7 bases). The CDR3 length is 15 residues. Germline loops: CDR1 SGDLS, CDR2 YYNGEE. V shed 4 bases and J shed 4 bases, with 15 bases lying between them. The CDR3 nucleotides read TGTGCCAGCAGCCCGAAAGGGGGGGCATACAATGAGCAGTTCTTC. Protein sequence: CASSPKGGAYNEQFF.

The chain couples TRBV5-4 to TRBJ2-5; the match to TRBD1 covers 9 bases. The CDR3 extends over 14 amino acids. Germline V gene sequence: CDR1 SGHNT, CDR2 YYREEE (reference sequence). V shed 0 bases and J 4 bases; nucleotides not matched to a gene: 1. The CDR3 region is CASSLGDRAETQYF. DNA for the CDR3: TGTGCCAGCAGCTTGGGGGACAGGGCAGAGACCCAGTACTTC.

This clonotype has just a few counts. The chain joins TRBV12-3 or TRBV12-4 to TRBJ1-5; D remains ambiguous. The CDR3 spans 13 residues. Trimming shortened V by 5 bases and J by 4 bases, and 9 bases separated the two germline ends. The CDR3 sequence: CASSPAGNQPQHF. The CDR3 DNA follows: TGTGCCAGCAGTCCAGCGGGGAATCAGCCCCAGCATTTT.

At least ten counts were recorded for this clonotype. The rearrangement joins TRBV24-1 to TRBJ2-3; D is possibly TRBD1 or TRBD2 (5 bases each). V was clipped by 5 bases and J by 2 bases, with 10 bases between them. Germline V lookup: CDR1 KGHDR, CDR2 SFDVKD. The length of the CDR3 is 14 residues. CDR3 loop: CATSGGEHTDTQYF. CDR3 in DNA: TGTGCCACCAGTGGAGGGGAGCACACAGATACGCAGTATTTT.

The chain uses TRBV5-1 and TRBJ2-3; possible D gene TRBD2, 6 bases. CDR3 length: 14 amino acids. Germline V gene sequence: CDR1 SGHRS, CDR2 YFSETQ. V dropped 6 bases and J dropped 0 bases, with 11 bases sitting between them. CDR3 in DNA: TGCGCCAGCATGATTGGGGGGAGCACAGATACGCAGTATTTT. Protein product: CASMIGGSTDTQYF.

This chain connects TRBV3-1 to TRBJ1-2; D uncertain. V was clipped by 5 bases and J by 4 bases, with 11 bases between them. Germline CDR1 LGHDT, CDR2 YNNKEL (reference sequence). The CDR3 runs 13 residues. CDR3 sequence (DNA): TGTGCCAGCAGCTTCGCGGTGGGCTATGGCTACACCTTC. Residues: CASSFAVGYGYTF.

The sample holds a few counts of this clonotype. The rearrangement links TRBV20-1 to TRBJ2-5, with D uncertain. CDR1 and CDR2 from the germline V gene are DFQATT and SNEGSKA (reference sequence). The CDR3 has 12 amino acids. Between the trimmed V and J ends, which lost 3 bases and 3 bases, there was a span of 8 bases. CDR3 sequence: CSASGLKETQYF. For the CDR3, the DNA is TGCAGTGCTAGCGGGTTGAAAGAGACCCAGTACTTC.

This clonotype was counted at least ten times. V and J are TRBV7-2 and TRBJ2-7; 7 bases line up with TRBD2. With 3 bases clipped from V and 3 bases from J, the junction kept 2 bases outside the gene matches. This CDR3 spans 13 amino acids. Germline lookup yields CDR1 SGHTA and CDR2 FQGNSA. The CDR3 bases are TGTGCCAGCAGCTTCTCGGGGGGCTACGAGCAGTACTTC. Its protein is CASSFSGGYEQYF.

This clonotype occurred a few times. This chain uses TRBV27 with TRBJ1-1; TRBD1 is a possible D gene (5 bases). CDR1 and CDR2 from the germline V gene are MNHEY and SMNVEV (reference sequence). There are 14 residues in the CDR3. V lost 1 base to trimming and J lost 2 bases, with 8 bases between them. CDR3 nucleotide sequence: TGTGCCAGCAGTTTATTGGGGGAAAACACTGAAGCTTTCTTT. Its translation is CASSLLGENTEAFF.

This clonotype was picked up many times. The chain uses TRBV3-1 and TRBJ2-7; 7 nucleotides align to TRBD2. Looked up from germline, CDR1 is LGHDT and CDR2 is YNNKEL (reference sequence). This CDR3 comprises 14 residues. Germline trimming cut 1 base from V and 2 bases from J; bases unmatched to any gene: 2. CDR3 DNA sequence: TGTGCCAGCAGCCAAGGTGGGGGGGCCTACGAGCAGTACTTC. Translated: CASSQGGGAYEQYF.

This clonotype came up a few times. The chain recombines TRBV6-6 with TRBJ1-2; a possible D gene is TRBD1 (5 bases). Germline V gene lookup returns CDR1 MNHNY and CDR2 SVGAGI (reference sequence). The CDR3 length is 14 residues. Trimming shortened V by 0 bases and J by 11 bases, and 16 bases separated the two germline ends. In nucleotides, the CDR3 is TGTGCCAGCAGTTACTCCTTCGGGCAGGGAGGTTACACCTTC. It encodes CASSYSFGQGGYTF.

The sample holds a few counts of this clonotype. The rearrangement joins TRBV24-1 to TRBJ2-7; D not resolved. This CDR3 is built from 14 residues. Germline V gene sequence: CDR1 KGHDR, CDR2 SFDVKD. Deletions cut 8 bases from V and 0 bases from J, with 13 bases between. The CDR3: CATTPGRPSYEQYV. CDR3 in DNA: TGTGCCACCACCCCGGGCAGACCCTCCTACGAGCAGTACGTC.

The table lists this clonotype with many counts. V usage is TRBV10-2 and J usage is TRBJ1-1; D gene unclear. CDR1 is WSHSY and CDR2 is SAAADI in the germline V gene. V lost 8 bases and J lost 0, with 13 bases in between. This CDR3 is built from 14 residues. In DNA form, the CDR3 reads TGCGCCAGCTCTTCGGAGACCTTGAACACTGAAGCTTTCTTT. This sequence encodes CASSSETLNTEAFF.

This clonotype was seen a handful of times. The chain recombines TRBV4-3 with TRBJ2-7; 7 bases map to TRBD2. V dropped 4 bases and J dropped 4; count of bases not matched to a gene: 10. CDR1 is LGHNA and CDR2 is YSLEER in the germline V gene. The CDR3 covers 15 residues. The CDR3 DNA reads as TGCGCCAGCAGCCCCATAGCGGGTAGTTTTTACGAGCAGTACGTC. The encoded protein is CASSPIAGSFYEQYV.

The chain recombines TRBV7-2 with TRBJ2-2, with 12 bases identical to TRBD2. The V segment lost 8 bases and the J segment 4 bases; nucleotides outside the gene matches: 5. Looked up from germline, CDR1 is SGHTA and CDR2 is FQGNSA. The CDR3 sequence is 15 residues long. The CDR3 DNA reads TGTGCCAGCGGTCTAGCGGGGGGGGTCACCGGGGAGCTGTTTTTT. It encodes CASGLAGGVTGELFF. Complete variable domain (other parts from reference TRBV7-2 and TRBJ2-2): GAGVSQSPSNKVTEKGKDVELRCDPISGHTALYWYRQSLGQGLEFLIYFQGNSAPDKSGLPSDRFSAERTGGSVSTLTIQRTQQEDSAVYLCASGLAGGVTGELFFGEGSRLTVL.

The gene calls are TRBV7-7 and TRBJ2-1; a weak D match, TRBD2 (6 bases). CDR3 length equals 19 residues. The germline gives CDR1 SSHAT, CDR2 FNYEAQ (reference sequence). V dropped 2 bases and J dropped 3 bases, with 23 bases sitting between them. CDR3 DNA: TGTGCCAGCAGCTTATTCCCTAGGACTATCCGGGCCCGCTACAATGAGCAGTTCTTC. Translation: CASSLFPRTIRARYNEQFF.

This clonotype was observed a few times. The chain combines TRBV6-1 with TRBJ2-7, with D perhaps given as TRBD1 or TRBD2 (5 bases each). Trimming stripped 1 base from V and 2 bases from J, with 9 bases between. The germline V gene encodes CDR1 MNHNS and CDR2 SASEGT. The CDR3 sequence is 14 residues long. CDR3: CASSEGGGTYEQYV. The CDR3 DNA is TGTGCCAGCAGTGAAGGTGGGGGAACCTACGAGCAGTACGTC.

The chain has TRBV10-3 and TRBJ1-5; 7 nucleotides align to TRBD1. Per the germline V gene, CDR1 is ENHRY and CDR2 is SYGVKD. Trimming removed 4 bases from V and 2 bases from J; junction bases left unmatched: 2. This CDR3 has 14 residues. The CDR3 protein is CAISVQGGNQPQHF. CDR3 in DNA: TGTGCCATCAGTGTCCAGGGGGGCAATCAGCCCCAGCATTTT.